Listed below are T cell receptor beta chains from one sample, sequenced in a study of vaccination effects on CD4 cells after COVID-19. Profiled with immunoSEQ multiplex PCR; TCRdb holds only in-frame clones, not every one. The sample includes around 40,000 clones, 55% to 80% of them seen just once. Their recognized antigens are unknown. Sequencing used CD4+ T cells from PBMCs cultured without peptide, obtained before COVID-19 vaccination. The receptors were gathered from a human donor who received a COVID-19 vaccine. Each CDR3 is given with its conserved first and last residue. The order of the fields is clone size, V gene, J gene, D gene, CDR3 protein, CDR3 DNA. A D gene is named only where the DNA matches it firmly. Clone size appears in some rows only: once, few, many, or a class for an expanded clone.

>NA|TRBV19|TRBJ2-5|NA
CASSIGLRPETQYF
TGTGCCAGTAGTATAGGGTTGAGACCAGAGACCCAGTACTTC
>NA|TRBV12-3/TRBV12-4|TRBJ2-7|NA
CASSNQAGEQYF
TGTGCCAGCAGTAACCAGGCTGGGGAGCAGTACTTC
>medium-sized|TRBV27|TRBJ1-5|NA
CASSSVGGAQHF
TGTGCCAGCAGTTCCGTAGGAGGGGCCCAGCATTTT
>NA|TRBV15|TRBJ1-6|TRBD1
CATSRVQGFSLRGSPLHF
TGTGCCACCAGCAGAGTACAGGGGTTTTCTCTGAGAGGATCACCCCTCCACTTT
>NA|TRBV7-9|TRBJ2-3|NA
CASSSQVGDTQYF
TGTGCCAGCAGCTCCCAAGTGGGGGATACGCAGTATTTT
>few|TRBV7-9|TRBJ1-1|NA
CASSLTGPTQAFF
TGTGCCAGCAGCTTAACGGGACCGACCCAAGCTTTCTTT
>few|TRBV5-1|TRBJ2-2|NA
CASSPTTAGELFF
TGCGCCAGCAGCCCGACGACAGCCGGGGAGCTGTTTTTT
>NA|TRBV19|TRBJ2-7|NA
CASSPTNRDEQYF
TGTGCCAGTAGTCCGACGAACAGGGACGAGCAGTACTTC
>NA|TRBV10-3|TRBJ1-2|NA
CAISESPARVVSGYTF
TGTGCCATCAGTGAGTCTCCCGCCAGGGTTGTCTCTGGCTACACCTTC
>NA|TRBV27|TRBJ1-2|NA
CASSPWESTGYGYTF
TGTGCCAGCAGTCCGTGGGAATCAACGGGCTATGGCTACACCTTC
>NA|TRBV25-1|TRBJ2-1|TRBD2
CASRPTSGKKNEQFF
TGTGCCAGCAGGCCGACTAGCGGAAAAAAAAATGAGCAGTTCTTC
>NA|TRBV6-5|TRBJ2-2|TRBD2
CASSYLAGGPTGELFF
TGTGCCAGCAGTTACCTAGCGGGGGGGCCTACCGGGGAGCTGTTTTTT
>NA|TRBV5-1|TRBJ2-3|TRBD2
CASSLGLAGERDTQYF
TGCGCCAGCAGCTTGGGCCTAGCGGGGGAGAGAGATACGCAGTATTTT
>NA|TRBV18|TRBJ2-7|TRBD1
CASSPGQGRFDEQYF
TGTGCCAGCTCACCAGGACAGGGAAGGTTCGACGAGCAGTACTTC
>NA|TRBV6-5|TRBJ2-7|TRBD2
CASSSSGTVSYEQYF
TGTGCCAGCAGTTCGAGCGGGACCGTTTCCTACGAGCAGTACTTC
>NA|TRBV30|TRBJ1-1|NA
CAWSVSQGNTEAFF
TGTGCCTGGAGTGTATCACAGGGGAACACTGAAGCTTTCTTT
>NA|TRBV12-3/TRBV12-4|TRBJ2-1|NA
CASSIDNEQFF
TGTGCCAGCAGTATAGACAATGAGCAGTTCTTC
>few|TRBV3-1/TRBV3-2|TRBJ2-3|TRBD2
CASSQRGTSGRPDTQYF
TGTGCCAGCAGCCAACGCGGGACTAGCGGGCGTCCAGATACGCAGTATTTT
>NA|TRBV6-1|TRBJ2-5|NA
CASSEAGETQYF
TGTGCCAGCAGTGAAGCTGGGGAGACCCAGTACTTC
>NA|TRBV30|TRBJ2-2|NA
CAWSVVRAGKVVSGELFF
TGTGCCTGGAGTGTAGTAAGGGCAGGGAAAGTGGTTTCCGGGGAGCTGTTTTTT
>NA|TRBV12-3/TRBV12-4|TRBJ1-1|TRBD1
CASSFDRGEAFF
TGTGCCAGCAGTTTCGACAGGGGGGAAGCTTTCTTT
>NA|TRBV5-1|TRBJ2-3|TRBD1
CASSLWAGGTDTQYF
TGCGCCAGCAGCTTGTGGGCAGGGGGAACAGATACGCAGTATTTT
>few|TRBV30|TRBJ2-1|NA
CAWRRVAYNEQFF
TGTGCCTGGAGAAGGGTTGCCTACAATGAGCAGTTCTTC
>NA|TRBV9|TRBJ2-3|NA
CASSVVTGEMNTQYF
TGTGCCAGCAGCGTAGTGACGGGAGAGATGAATACGCAGTATTTT
>once|TRBV18|TRBJ2-1|TRBD2
CASSPPAGEVGEQFF
TGTGCCAGCTCACCACCAGCGGGAGAGGTAGGTGAGCAGTTCTTC
>few|TRBV6-4|TRBJ1-6|TRBD1
CASSDSTGGSPLHF
TGTGCCAGCAGTGACTCAACAGGGGGTTCACCCCTCCACTTT
>few|TRBV5-4|TRBJ2-5|TRBD1
CASSFRGKETQYF
TGTGCCAGCAGCTTCAGGGGGAAAGAGACCCAGTACTTC
>NA|TRBV2|TRBJ2-1|TRBD2
CASSVLRGSSYNEQFF
TGTGCCAGCAGTGTGTTGCGGGGGAGCTCCTACAATGAGCAGTTCTTC
>NA|TRBV29-1|TRBJ2-2|TRBD1
CSVRGQGQGELFF
TGCAGCGTTCGGGGACAGGGCCAAGGGGAGCTGTTTTTT
>NA|TRBV3-1/TRBV3-2|TRBJ2-1|NA
CASSQLAHNEQFF
TGTGCCAGCAGCCAACTAGCGCACAATGAGCAGTTCTTC
>NA|TRBV2|TRBJ2-7|TRBD2
CASSVGGGQQYF
TGTGCCAGCAGTGTTGGCGGGGGGCAGCAGTACTTC
>NA|TRBV5-1|TRBJ2-4|NA
CASSLVEGANIQYF
TGCGCCAGCAGCTTAGTGGAGGGGGCAAACATTCAGTACTTC
>NA|TRBV5-1|TRBJ1-2|NA
CASRPPGQGDYGYTF
TGCGCCAGCAGACCGCCGGGACAAGGGGACTATGGCTACACCTTC
>NA|TRBV7-8|TRBJ2-1|TRBD2
CASSLVGGGPPNEQFF
TGTGCCAGCAGCTTAGTCGGCGGGGGGCCCCCCAATGAGCAGTTCTTC
>NA|TRBV6-6|TRBJ2-1|TRBD2
CASSGLAGVGREQFF
TGTGCCAGCAGTGGACTAGCGGGAGTGGGACGAGAGCAGTTCTTC
>NA|TRBV7-6|TRBJ2-1|TRBD1
CASSQFGTAFSYNEQFF
TGTGCCAGCAGCCAGTTTGGGACAGCCTTCTCCTACAATGAGCAGTTCTTC
>few|TRBV27|TRBJ1-2|TRBD1
CASSQGGRGYTF
TGTGCCAGCAGTCAAGGGGGCAGGGGCTACACCTTC
>NA|TRBV6-6|TRBJ1-1|TRBD1
CASSPLSLTGDTEAFF
TGTGCCAGCAGCCCCTTATCCCTGACAGGGGACACTGAAGCTTTCTTT
>NA|TRBV5-1|TRBJ2-7|NA
CASSLGGGESYEQYF
TGCGCCAGCAGCTTGGGGGGTGGTGAATCCTACGAGCAGTACTTC
>once|TRBV20-1|TRBJ1-2|NA
CSASGGKYGYTF
TGCAGTGCTAGTGGGGGAAAATATGGCTACACCTTC
>NA|TRBV20-1|TRBJ1-5|NA
CSASTGQSNQPQHF
TGCAGTGCTAGTACGGGACAAAGCAATCAGCCCCAGCATTTT
>NA|TRBV10-1|TRBJ1-1|TRBD1
CASRDRENTEAFF
TGCGCCAGCCGGGACAGGGAGAACACTGAAGCTTTCTTT
>NA|TRBV19|TRBJ1-3|NA
CASSVQPGLGNTIYF
TGTGCCAGTAGTGTCCAGCCGGGACTGGGAAACACCATATATTTT
>NA|TRBV5-1|TRBJ2-4|NA
CASSSHRMGNIQYF
TGCGCCAGCAGCAGCCACAGGATGGGGAACATTCAGTACTTC
>few|TRBV6-4|TRBJ1-5|NA
CASSDEENQPQHF
TGTGCCAGCAGTGACGAAGAAAATCAGCCCCAGCATTTT
>once|TRBV6-5|TRBJ1-1|TRBD1
CASGDRLNTEAFF
TGTGCCAGCGGGGACAGATTGAACACTGAAGCTTTCTTT
>NA|TRBV24-1|TRBJ2-2|NA
CATLGDTTNTGELFF
TGTGCCACCCTGGGAGACACCACGAACACCGGGGAGCTGTTTTTT
>few|TRBV2|TRBJ2-1|NA
CASRPDLLSYNEQFF
TGTGCCAGCAGGCCGGACTTACTCTCCTACAATGAGCAGTTCTTC
>NA|TRBV5-6|TRBJ2-3|NA
CASSFGVTEDTQYF
TGTGCCAGCAGCTTCGGTGTTACGGAAGATACGCAGTATTTT
>NA|TRBV10-3|TRBJ2-1|TRBD1
CAIRGQGVYEQFF
TGTGCCATCAGGGGACAGGGGGTCTATGAGCAGTTCTTC
>NA|TRBV6-5|TRBJ1-1|NA
CASKPRQAMNTEAFF
TGTGCCAGCAAACCTAGACAGGCCATGAACACTGAAGCTTTCTTT
>NA|TRBV6-5|TRBJ1-2|NA
CASSYSDNLNYGYTF
TGTGCCAGCAGTTACTCGGACAACCTTAACTATGGCTACACCTTC
>once|TRBV5-5|TRBJ1-4|NA
CASSPFPSTNEKLFF
TGTGCCAGCAGCCCTTTTCCTTCAACTAATGAAAAACTGTTTTTT
>NA|TRBV2|TRBJ1-1|TRBD1
CASSGQGNTEAFF
TGTGCCAGCAGTGGACAGGGCAACACTGAAGCTTTCTTT
>NA|TRBV28|TRBJ2-3|TRBD2
CASRLAVGDTQYF
TGTGCCAGCAGGCTAGCGGTTGGGGATACGCAGTATTTT
>NA|TRBV24-1|TRBJ2-3|TRBD2
CATQSSGGILGDTQYF
TGTGCCACCCAATCTAGCGGGGGGATTTTAGGAGATACGCAGTATTTT
>NA|TRBV4-1|TRBJ1-5|TRBD1
CASSRPGGRNQPQHF
TGCGCCAGCAGCCGTCCAGGGGGCCGCAATCAGCCCCAGCATTTT
>NA|TRBV5-4|TRBJ2-7|NA
CASRSGTGYEQYF
TGTGCCAGCAGGTCAGGTACGGGGTACGAGCAGTACTTC
>NA|TRBV30|TRBJ1-2|NA
CAWISRLGNYGYTF
TGTGCCTGGATCTCCAGACTGGGAAACTATGGCTACACCTTC
>NA|TRBV2|TRBJ2-5|NA
CASSISKKYF
TGTGCCAGCTCAATAAGCAAAAAGTACTTC